This is a list of T cell receptor beta chains from one sample in a study of identical twins. One entry per CDR3 protein, called by TCRdb with MiXCR from the 5' RACE reads. The sample lists over 600,000 distinct CDR3 sequences, 21% occurring once. A further study also used this sample, focusing on T cells expressing NK-cell markers.

Sequencing was performed on PBMCs. These receptors all stem from a woman between 18 and 30 years old in good health. Each CDR3 is given with its conserved first and last residue. The order of the fields is clone size, V gene, D gene, J gene, CDR3 DNA, CDR3 protein. The D gene is left open where the match is weak. Rows may omit the clone size; those that give it use once, few, many or a size class.

clone size: NA
V gene: TRBV20-1
D gene: TRBD2
J gene: TRBJ2-1
CDR3 DNA: TGCAGTGCCAACCCGGCTAGCGGGAGCAATGAGCAGTTCTTC
CDR3 protein: CSANPASGSNEQFF

clone size: NA
V gene: TRBV5-5
D gene: TRBD2
J gene: TRBJ2-1
CDR3 DNA: TGTGCCAGCAGCTTGGGGGCCGGGACTAGCACCTACAATGAGCAGTTCTTC
CDR3 protein: CASSLGAGTSTYNEQFF

clone size: few
V gene: TRBV6-1
D gene: TRBD1
J gene: TRBJ2-1
CDR3 DNA: TGTGCCAGCAGCCAATGGACAGGCTACAATGAGCAGTTCTTC
CDR3 protein: CASSQWTGYNEQFF

clone size: NA
V gene: TRBV5-1
D gene: NA
J gene: TRBJ1-5
CDR3 DNA: TGCGCCAGCAGCTTGGATGCAGGGATAGATCAGCCCCAGCATTTT
CDR3 protein: CASSLDAGIDQPQHF

clone size: NA
V gene: TRBV13
D gene: NA
J gene: TRBJ2-7
CDR3 DNA: TGTGCCAGCAGCTTTGGCGGGCGGGCCGGGAACGAGCAGTACTTC
CDR3 protein: CASSFGGRAGNEQYF

clone size: NA
V gene: TRBV19
D gene: NA
J gene: TRBJ2-1
CDR3 DNA: TGTGCCAGTAGTAGACGGGGGGCACATGAGCAGTTCTTC
CDR3 protein: CASSRRGAHEQFF

clone size: NA
V gene: TRBV5-1
D gene: NA
J gene: TRBJ2-7
CDR3 DNA: TGCGCCAGCAAGGGGGACGACTCCTACGAGCAGTACTTC
CDR3 protein: CASKGDDSYEQYF

clone size: NA
V gene: TRBV7-6
D gene: NA
J gene: TRBJ2-7
CDR3 DNA: TGTGCCAGCAGCCTGGGTGGGACGCAGGTCGGCGAGCAGTACTTC
CDR3 protein: CASSLGGTQVGEQYF

clone size: many
V gene: TRBV12-3/TRBV12-4
D gene: NA
J gene: TRBJ1-6
CDR3 DNA: TGTGCCAGCAGCCCATATAATTCACCCCTCCACTTT
CDR3 protein: CASSPYNSPLHF

clone size: NA
V gene: TRBV4-3
D gene: NA
J gene: TRBJ2-7
CDR3 DNA: TGCGCCAGCAGCCAAGACCCCCGGCAGGACACCTACGAGCAGTACTTC
CDR3 protein: CASSQDPRQDTYEQYF

clone size: few
V gene: TRBV7-2
D gene: TRBD1
J gene: TRBJ2-3
CDR3 DNA: TGTGCCAGCAGCCCCACAGGGGCGGGTACAGATACGCAGTATTTT
CDR3 protein: CASSPTGAGTDTQYF

clone size: few
V gene: TRBV5-1
D gene: TRBD1
J gene: TRBJ2-1
CDR3 DNA: TGCGCCAGCAGCGCGGGGACAGGGTATGAGCAGTTCTTC
CDR3 protein: CASSAGTGYEQFF

clone size: many
V gene: TRBV5-6
D gene: TRBD1
J gene: TRBJ2-7
CDR3 DNA: TGTGCCAGCAACCCCCGGGACAGCGAGGGCGAGCAGTACTTC
CDR3 protein: CASNPRDSEGEQYF

clone size: few
V gene: TRBV27
D gene: TRBD2
J gene: TRBJ2-1
CDR3 DNA: TGTGCCAGCAGTTCCCCGCGAGGTGCTAGCGGGAGTTATGAGCAGTTCTTC
CDR3 protein: CASSSPRGASGSYEQFF

clone size: NA
V gene: TRBV27
D gene: NA
J gene: TRBJ1-2
CDR3 DNA: TGTGCCAGCAGTTTATCGGGGCTGTCGGGCTACACCTTC
CDR3 protein: CASSLSGLSGYTF

clone size: NA
V gene: TRBV18
D gene: TRBD1
J gene: TRBJ2-2
CDR3 DNA: TGTGCCAGCTCACGCCCCGGGACAGGGACCGGGGAGCTGTTTTTT
CDR3 protein: CASSRPGTGTGELFF

clone size: few
V gene: TRBV6-5
D gene: TRBD2
J gene: TRBJ2-3
CDR3 DNA: TGTGCCAGCAGCTATGGGACTAGGGAAACAGATACGCAGTATTTT
CDR3 protein: CASSYGTRETDTQYF

clone size: many
V gene: TRBV7-6
D gene: TRBD2
J gene: TRBJ2-5
CDR3 DNA: TGTGCCAGCAGCTCCGTGGGGGAGGGCCAAGAGACCCAGTACTTC
CDR3 protein: CASSSVGEGQETQYF

clone size: few
V gene: TRBV27
D gene: TRBD2
J gene: TRBJ2-5
CDR3 DNA: TGTGCCAGCAGTTTTGAGGGAGGGGAAGAGACCCAGTACTTC
CDR3 protein: CASSFEGGEETQYF

clone size: many
V gene: TRBV29-1
D gene: NA
J gene: TRBJ2-2
CDR3 DNA: TGCAGCGTTCTCTTATACACCCCCACCGGGGAGCTGTTTTTT
CDR3 protein: CSVLLYTPTGELFF

clone size: few
V gene: TRBV12-3/TRBV12-4
D gene: TRBD2
J gene: TRBJ2-1
CDR3 DNA: TGTGCCAGCACCAGGGGTAGCGGGAGGGCTATCAATGAGCAGTTCTTC
CDR3 protein: CASTRGSGRAINEQFF

clone size: few
V gene: TRBV7-9
D gene: NA
J gene: TRBJ2-7
CDR3 DNA: TGTGCCAGCAGCTTAGCGCCGTACTCCTACGAGCAGTACTTC
CDR3 protein: CASSLAPYSYEQYF

clone size: NA
V gene: TRBV12-3/TRBV12-4
D gene: NA
J gene: TRBJ2-7
CDR3 DNA: TGTGCGGGTAGGAAGGCGATAGGGGTATACGAGCAGTACTTC
CDR3 protein: CAGRKAIGVYEQYF

clone size: NA
V gene: TRBV29-1
D gene: NA
J gene: TRBJ1-4
CDR3 DNA: TGCAGCGCCGAAGAGGAGGTTGGGGGAAAACTGTTTTTT
CDR3 protein: CSAEEEVGGKLFF

clone size: NA
V gene: TRBV20-1
D gene: TRBD2
J gene: TRBJ2-1
CDR3 DNA: TGCTGTGCTAGTGGACTAGCGGGAGCAGGCTCCTACAATGAGCAGTTCTTC
CDR3 protein: CCASGLAGAGSYNEQFF

clone size: NA
V gene: TRBV7-3
D gene: NA
J gene: TRBJ2-1
CDR3 DNA: TGTGCCAGCGGACAGTCGGGGGCACTCGCTGAGCAGTTCTTC
CDR3 protein: CASGQSGALAEQFF

clone size: many
V gene: TRBV4-2
D gene: TRBD1
J gene: TRBJ2-7
CDR3 DNA: TGTGCCAGCAGCCCAGAGACAGGGAGCTCCTACGAGCAGTACTTC
CDR3 protein: CASSPETGSSYEQYF

clone size: few
V gene: TRBV12-3/TRBV12-4
D gene: NA
J gene: TRBJ1-5
CDR3 DNA: TGTGCCAGCAGTCCTCAGGTAGGCAATCAGCCCCAGCATTTT
CDR3 protein: CASSPQVGNQPQHF

clone size: many
V gene: TRBV7-2
D gene: NA
J gene: TRBJ2-2
CDR3 DNA: TGTGCCAGCAAAACCGGACCCACCGGGGAGCTGTTTTTT
CDR3 protein: CASKTGPTGELFF

clone size: few
V gene: TRBV7-9
D gene: NA
J gene: TRBJ2-1
CDR3 DNA: TGTGCCAGCAGATTATACTACAATGAGCAGTTCTTC
CDR3 protein: CASRLYYNEQFF

clone size: NA
V gene: TRBV12-3/TRBV12-4
D gene: TRBD2
J gene: TRBJ2-1
CDR3 DNA: TGTGCCAGCAGTTCCCACTGGCGGGGGGGCCATGAGCAGTTCTTC
CDR3 protein: CASSSHWRGGHEQFF

clone size: few
V gene: TRBV12-3/TRBV12-4
D gene: TRBD1
J gene: TRBJ1-2
CDR3 DNA: TGTGCCAGCAGTTCTCGGGCAGGGGGATCGGGGGACTATGGCTACACCTTC
CDR3 protein: CASSSRAGGSGDYGYTF

clone size: few
V gene: TRBV5-1
D gene: NA
J gene: TRBJ2-7
CDR3 DNA: TGCGCCAGCAGCTCGAGACAGGTTCCGGAAGAGCAGTACTTC
CDR3 protein: CASSSRQVPEEQYF

clone size: NA
V gene: TRBV11-2
D gene: NA
J gene: TRBJ2-1
CDR3 DNA: TGTGCCAGCAGTTTCGGGGGCCACCAGTTCTTC
CDR3 protein: CASSFGGHQFF

clone size: few
V gene: TRBV20-1
D gene: NA
J gene: TRBJ2-7
CDR3 DNA: TGCAGTGCTTTATCCTTAGAACGGCCCTCCTACGAGCAGTACTTC
CDR3 protein: CSALSLERPSYEQYF

clone size: few
V gene: TRBV9
D gene: TRBD2
J gene: TRBJ2-1
CDR3 DNA: TGTGCCAGCAGTGCATCCCAAATACTAGCGGCCACCTACAATGAGCAGTTCTTC
CDR3 protein: CASSASQILAATYNEQFF

clone size: few
V gene: TRBV5-1
D gene: NA
J gene: TRBJ2-6
CDR3 DNA: TGCGCCAGCAGCTTGGATTTTTTGGGTGGGGCCAACGTCCTGACTTTC
CDR3 protein: CASSLDFLGGANVLTF

clone size: NA
V gene: TRBV12-3/TRBV12-4
D gene: NA
J gene: TRBJ2-1
CDR3 DNA: TGTGCCAGCAGTTACGGGACTTCCTACAATGAGCAGTTCTTC
CDR3 protein: CASSYGTSYNEQFF

clone size: NA
V gene: TRBV3-1
D gene: TRBD2
J gene: TRBJ2-1
CDR3 DNA: TGTGCCAGCAGGTCCACGCGGGGGGCATCCTACAATGAGCAGTTCTTC
CDR3 protein: CASRSTRGASYNEQFF

clone size: many
V gene: TRBV12-3/TRBV12-4
D gene: NA
J gene: TRBJ1-2
CDR3 DNA: TGTGCCAGCAGTTTTGGCCAGGTTGATGGCTACACCTTC
CDR3 protein: CASSFGQVDGYTF

clone size: NA
V gene: TRBV20-1
D gene: NA
J gene: TRBJ2-7
CDR3 DNA: TGCAGTGCTAGGACTCCGGATACCTACGAGCAGTACTTC
CDR3 protein: CSARTPDTYEQYF

clone size: few
V gene: TRBV3-1
D gene: TRBD2
J gene: TRBJ2-3
CDR3 DNA: TGTGCCAGCAGCCAAGCAGGACTAGCGGGCTTTACAGATACGCAGTATTTT
CDR3 protein: CASSQAGLAGFTDTQYF

clone size: few
V gene: TRBV21-1
D gene: NA
J gene: TRBJ1-1
CDR3 DNA: TGTGCCAGCAGCAATCCAACGGAGGACGCTGAAGCTTTCTTT
CDR3 protein: CASSNPTEDAEAFF

clone size: NA
V gene: TRBV15
D gene: NA
J gene: TRBJ2-7
CDR3 DNA: TGTGCCACCAGCAGGGCTACAATCCACGAGCAGTACTTC
CDR3 protein: CATSRATIHEQYF

clone size: many
V gene: TRBV29-1
D gene: TRBD2
J gene: TRBJ2-5
CDR3 DNA: TGCAGCGCCGAAAGCGGGGAACCCCAAGAGACCCAGTACTTC
CDR3 protein: CSAESGEPQETQYF

clone size: NA
V gene: TRBV20-1
D gene: NA
J gene: TRBJ2-3
CDR3 DNA: TGCAGTGCCCCAGTGGGGGATAGCACAGATACGCAGTATTTT
CDR3 protein: CSAPVGDSTDTQYF

clone size: few
V gene: TRBV20-1
D gene: TRBD2
J gene: TRBJ2-6
CDR3 DNA: TGCAGTGCTCTAGCGGGGAGCTCTGGGGCCAACGTCCTGACTTTC
CDR3 protein: CSALAGSSGANVLTF

clone size: NA
V gene: TRBV12-3/TRBV12-4
D gene: NA
J gene: TRBJ2-6
CDR3 DNA: TGTGCCAGCAGCTTACTCCCACGGGGTGGGGCCAACGTCCTGACTTTC
CDR3 protein: CASSLLPRGGANVLTF

clone size: NA
V gene: TRBV10-3
D gene: TRBD2
J gene: TRBJ2-1
CDR3 DNA: TGTGCCATCAGTGAGTCCGGCGGGAGCTCCTACAATGAGCAGTTCTTC
CDR3 protein: CAISESGGSSYNEQFF

clone size: NA
V gene: TRBV18
D gene: NA
J gene: TRBJ1-1
CDR3 DNA: TGTGCCAGCTCACCTTCGGAAGGTTTTAGCACTGAAGCTTTCTTT
CDR3 protein: CASSPSEGFSTEAFF

clone size: few
V gene: TRBV12-3/TRBV12-4
D gene: NA
J gene: TRBJ2-1
CDR3 DNA: TGTGCCAGCAGGACGACAGACTCCTACAATGAGCAGTTCTTC
CDR3 protein: CASRTTDSYNEQFF

clone size: few
V gene: TRBV5-1
D gene: NA
J gene: TRBJ1-1
CDR3 DNA: TGCGCCAGCAGGGCCGTAGGGGTGGAGAACACTGAAGCTTTCTTT
CDR3 protein: CASRAVGVENTEAFF

clone size: NA
V gene: TRBV12-3/TRBV12-4
D gene: NA
J gene: TRBJ2-4
CDR3 DNA: TGTGCCAGCAGTTTACTCGGGACGGTAGCCAAAAACATTCAGTACTTC
CDR3 protein: CASSLLGTVAKNIQYF

clone size: few
V gene: TRBV12-5
D gene: TRBD1
J gene: TRBJ1-2
CDR3 DNA: TGTGCTAGTGGTTTGGGGGACAGGGCCCGCTATGGCTACACCTTC
CDR3 protein: CASGLGDRARYGYTF